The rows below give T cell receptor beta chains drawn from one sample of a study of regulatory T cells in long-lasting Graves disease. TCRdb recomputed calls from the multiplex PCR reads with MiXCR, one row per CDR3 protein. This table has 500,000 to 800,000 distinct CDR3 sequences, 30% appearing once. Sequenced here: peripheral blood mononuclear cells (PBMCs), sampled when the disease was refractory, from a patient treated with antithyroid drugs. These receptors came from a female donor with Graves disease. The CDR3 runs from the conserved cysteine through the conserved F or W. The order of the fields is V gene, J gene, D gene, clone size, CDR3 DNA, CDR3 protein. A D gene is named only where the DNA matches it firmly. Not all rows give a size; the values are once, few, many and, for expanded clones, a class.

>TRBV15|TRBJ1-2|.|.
TGTGCCACCAGCAGAGATGTTCCCAGGGGCTACACCTTC
CATSRDVPRGYTF
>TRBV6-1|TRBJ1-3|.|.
TGTGCCAGCTTGCTGGCGGATCTCTCTGGAAACACCATATATTTT
CASLLADLSGNTIYF
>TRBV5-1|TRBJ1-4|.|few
TGCGCCAGCAGCGGGGGCAGTGAAAAACTGTTTTTT
CASSGGSEKLFF
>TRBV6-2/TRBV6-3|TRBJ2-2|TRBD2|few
TGTGCCAGCAGTCATTTAGCGGGAGACACCGGGGAGCTGTTTTTT
CASSHLAGDTGELFF
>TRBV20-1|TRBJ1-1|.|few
TGCAGTGCTAGAGTTGATGGAAACACTGAAGCTTTCTTT
CSARVDGNTEAFF
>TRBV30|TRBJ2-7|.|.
TGTGCCTGGAGTGTACAAGGGAAAGAGCAGTACTTC
CAWSVQGKEQYF
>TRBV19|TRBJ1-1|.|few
TGTGCCAGTAGTATTGTTGGAGGGGCGACTGAAGCTTTCTTT
CASSIVGGATEAFF
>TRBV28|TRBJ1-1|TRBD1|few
TGTGCCAGCAGTTTAGTCTCCGGGACAGGGGGTACTGAAGCTTTCTTT
CASSLVSGTGGTEAFF
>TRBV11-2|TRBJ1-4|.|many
TGTGCCAGCAGCCGGGGAGACGAAAAACTGTTTTTT
CASSRGDEKLFF
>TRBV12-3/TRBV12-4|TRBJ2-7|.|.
TGTGCCAGCAGTTTAGCGGCCGGGCGGGAGCAGTACTTC
CASSLAAGREQYF
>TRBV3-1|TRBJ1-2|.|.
TGTGCCAGCAGCCAGAGGGGGGAGAACTATGGCTACACCTTC
CASSQRGENYGYTF
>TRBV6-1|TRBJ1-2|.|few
TGTGCCAGCAGCCTACAGGAAGGGATCTATGGCTACACCTTC
CASSLQEGIYGYTF
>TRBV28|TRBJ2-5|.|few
TGTGCCAGCAGTTTACCGGCACGGAATCAAGAGACCCAGTACTTC
CASSLPARNQETQYF
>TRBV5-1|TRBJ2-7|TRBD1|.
TGCGCCAGCAGCACGCCGGGACAGTTGTACGAGCAGTACTTC
CASSTPGQLYEQYF
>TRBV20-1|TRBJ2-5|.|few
TGCAGTGCTAGAGGGGTGGGAGCCCCCGGGACCCAGTACTTC
CSARGVGAPGTQYF
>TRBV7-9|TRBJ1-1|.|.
TGTGCCAGCAGCGGATCGGGGGCTCACACTGAAGCTTTCTTT
CASSGSGAHTEAFF
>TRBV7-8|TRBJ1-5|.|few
TGTGCCAGCAGCTTAGGTCTTCCGGGTAATCAGCCCCAGCATTTT
CASSLGLPGNQPQHF
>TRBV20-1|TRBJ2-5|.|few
TGCAGTGCTAGAGATGGAAAGCAAGAGACCCAGTACTTC
CSARDGKQETQYF
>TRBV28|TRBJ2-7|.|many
TGTGCCAGCAGTCCCGGGACCCAAACCTACGAGCAGTACTTC
CASSPGTQTYEQYF
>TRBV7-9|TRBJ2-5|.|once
TGTGCCAGCACCACAGGAGGGGGGACCCAGTACTTC
CASTTGGGTQYF
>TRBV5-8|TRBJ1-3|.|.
TGTGCCAGCAGCTTGGTTCGCAACACCATATATTTT
CASSLVRNTIYF
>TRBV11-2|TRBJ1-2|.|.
TGTGCCAGCAGCTCTGCCCGAGGGCGGGTTGGCTACACCTTC
CASSSARGRVGYTF
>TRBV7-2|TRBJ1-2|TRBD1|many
TGTGCCAGCAGCTTATCGGGACAGGCATATGGCTACACCTTC
CASSLSGQAYGYTF
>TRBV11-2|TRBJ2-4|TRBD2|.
TGTGCCAGCAGCCTTATAGCGGGAGCGGGCAAAAACATTCAGTACTTC
CASSLIAGAGKNIQYF
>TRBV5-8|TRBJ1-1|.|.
TGTGCCAGCAGCCCTGATCTTGATTTTGAAGCTTTCTTT
CASSPDLDFEAFF
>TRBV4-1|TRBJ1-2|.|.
TGCGCCAGCAGCCAAGTGGAGACAGTGTCTGGCTACACCTTC
CASSQVETVSGYTF
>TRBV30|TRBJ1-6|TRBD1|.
TGTGCCTGGAACTCCGGGACAGAAAATTCACCCCTCCACTTT
CAWNSGTENSPLHF
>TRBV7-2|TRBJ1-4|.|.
TGTGCCAGCAGCCTAGGAGACAGGTTTACAACTAATGAAAAACTGTTTTTT
CASSLGDRFTTNEKLFF